A single sample is the source of the 11 T cell receptor beta chains below, sequenced in a study of response to subunit inactivated influenza vaccine (dated by TCRdb to 2017 to 2018). The library was produced with RT-PCR. Sequenced on an Illumina HiSeq 2500. TCRdb's own reprocessing of the public reads used fastp at Q25 and MiXCR and kept productive beta chains. Rows are unified per CDR3 protein, each entry keeping the most common DNA and genes. The sample profile shows under 850,000 distinct CDR3 sequences; 15% to 20% of them were found once. The top ten clonotypes cover roughly 11% of the sample. The sequenced sample was PBMCs from blood, obtained less than 6 days after vaccination. These receptors all stem from a man aged 50 to 59 who received an inactivated influenza vaccine. Donor details come from another sample of the same person, matched by shared clones.

This clonotype was seen only a few times. The rearrangement uses TRBV7-6 and TRBJ2-2, with D perhaps assigned TRBD1 or TRBD2 (5 bases each). V shed 5 bases and J shed 0 bases, with 16 bases lying between them. CDR3 length: 17 residues. Looked up from germline, CDR1 is SGHVS and CDR2 is FNYEAQ. The CDR3: CASSHTGPFANTGELFF. As DNA, the CDR3 is TGTGCCAGCAGCCATACGGGACCGTTCGCGAACACCGGGGAGCTGTTTTTT.

This clonotype has more than one count but fewer than ten. This chain connects TRBV6-6 to TRBJ1-5; the D is unclear. This CDR3 region has 13 residues. Trimming removed 6 bases from V and 7 bases from J, with 13 bases in between. CDR1 and CDR2 from the germline V gene are MNHNY and SVGAGI (reference sequence). The CDR3 loop reads CASRRHISQPQHF. The DNA of the CDR3 is TGTGCCAGCAGGCGACATATTAGCCAGCCCCAGCATTTT.

The chain employs TRBV12-3 or TRBV12-4 and TRBJ2-1, with 12 bases fitting TRBD2. The CDR3 has 16 residues. The V gene end was trimmed by 5 bases and the J gene end by 3 bases; junction bases not matched to a gene: 5. The CDR3 spells CASSPETSGGYNEQFF. The CDR3 nucleotides read TGTGCCAGCAGTCCCGAGACTAGCGGGGGCTACAATGAGCAGTTCTTC.

This clonotype has at least ten counts. The chain has TRBV12-3 or TRBV12-4 and TRBJ1-2, with D perhaps TRBD1 (5 bases). This CDR3 spans 13 amino acids. Trimming pared 1 base from V and 13 bases from J, leaving 16 bases between. CDR3 protein: CASSLVGDGVRTF. Here the CDR3 DNA reads TGTGCCAGCAGTTTAGTGGGGGACGGAGTTCGCACCTTC.

The chain links TRBV6-5 to TRBJ2-1, with D perhaps TRBD2 (5 bases). This CDR3 region has 15 residues. The V gene lost 0 bases and the J gene lost 2 bases, with 8 bases spanning the gap. Germline V gives CDR1 MNHEY, CDR2 SVGAGI. The CDR3 DNA reads as TGTGCCAGCAGTTACTCCGGGGATCCCTACAATGAGCAGTTCTTC. Encoded protein: CASSYSGDPYNEQFF.

The sample holds many counts of this clonotype. The chain carries TRBV6-5 and TRBJ1-5; 7 positions match TRBD1. V lost 6 bases, J lost 3 bases, and 5 bases stayed unmatched. This CDR3 has 14 residues. Germline V gives CDR1 MNHEY, CDR2 SVGAGI. The CDR3 loop is CASRYRGDNQPQHF. For the CDR3, the DNA is TGTGCCAGCAGATACAGGGGTGACAATCAGCCCCAGCATTTT.

The genes are TRBV28 and TRBJ1-1; D not certain. The CDR3 contains 12 residues. V was trimmed by 6 bases and J by 8 bases, leaving 13 bases between them. The V gene's germline CDR1 is MDHEN and CDR2 SYDVKM. The CDR3 coding sequence is TGTGCCAGCAGCCTTGTGGTCGACGAAGCTTTCTTT. Its translation is CASSLVVDEAFF.

Ten or more counts support this clonotype. V gene TRBV27 combines with J gene TRBJ2-2, with 12 bases fitting TRBD2. The CDR3 sequence is 17 residues long. V shed 8 bases and J 5 bases; nucleotides not matched to a gene: 12. CDR1 and CDR2 from the germline V gene are MNHEY and SMNVEV (reference sequence). CDR3 region: CASGFHRTSGRTGELFF. CDR3 bases: TGTGCCAGCGGGTTTCACCGAACTAGCGGGAGGACCGGGGAGCTGTTTTTT.

The rearrangement joins TRBV18 to TRBJ1-1; TRBD1 matches 7 bases. The trim removed 2 bases at V and 5 bases at J, leaving 14 bases unmatched. The CDR3 sequence is 17 residues long. Germline V gene data show CDR1 as KGHSH and CDR2 as LQKENI. CDR3 protein: CASSPAAGGVWGTEAFF. The CDR3 DNA sequence: TGTGCCAGCTCACCAGCAGCAGGGGGAGTATGGGGAACTGAAGCTTTCTTT.

This clonotype turned up a few times. The chain couples TRBV7-9 to TRBJ1-1; tentatively, D is TRBD1 (5 bases). The germline V and J ends were trimmed by 5 bases and 1 base, with 11 bases remaining between them. CDR1 SEHNR and CDR2 FQNEAQ come from the germline V gene (reference sequence). CDR3 length equals 14 residues. The chain's CDR3 is CASSPEGENTEAFF. CDR3 sequence (DNA): TGTGCCAGCAGCCCTGAAGGGGAGAACACTGAAGCTTTCTTT.

This chain joins TRBV6-2 or TRBV6-3 and TRBJ1-5, with unresolved D. The germline V gene has CDR1 MNHEY and CDR2 SVGEGT. The V gene lost 5 bases and the J gene lost 5 bases, with 10 bases spanning the gap. The CDR3 covers 13 residues. The CDR3 DNA sequence: TGTGCCAGCAGTGGGGTCCCGTATCAGCCCCAGCATTTT. Amino acid sequence: CASSGVPYQPQHF.